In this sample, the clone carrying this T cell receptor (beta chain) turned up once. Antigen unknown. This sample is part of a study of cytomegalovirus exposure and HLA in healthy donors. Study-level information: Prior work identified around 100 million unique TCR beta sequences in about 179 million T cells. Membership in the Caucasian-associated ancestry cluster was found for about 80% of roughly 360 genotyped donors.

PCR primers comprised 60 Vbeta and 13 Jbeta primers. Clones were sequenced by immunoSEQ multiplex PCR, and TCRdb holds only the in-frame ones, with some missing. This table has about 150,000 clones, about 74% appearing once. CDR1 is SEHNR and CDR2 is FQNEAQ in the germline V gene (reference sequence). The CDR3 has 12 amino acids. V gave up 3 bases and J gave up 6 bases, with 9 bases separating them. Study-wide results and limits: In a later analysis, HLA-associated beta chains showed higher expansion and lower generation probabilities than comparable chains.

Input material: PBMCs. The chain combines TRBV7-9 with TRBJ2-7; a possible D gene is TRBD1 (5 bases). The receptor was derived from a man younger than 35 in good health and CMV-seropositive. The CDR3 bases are TGTGCCAGCAGCTTTCAGGGTCGCGAGCAGTACTTC. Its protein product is CASSFQGREQYF.